This T cell receptor (beta chain) was identified in a study of blood T cell repertoires in COVID-19. Study as a whole: The United States, Italy and Spain supplied acute and convalescent COVID-19 samples. PBMCs, B-cell-depleted T cells, or T cells provided the cDNA or gDNA that made up the material.

Per the study methods: Estimates of nucleated cell counts were drawn from the amplification of reference gene primers. Produced via immunoSEQ multiplex PCR; TCRdb's table is partial and in-frame only. V and J calls and clone size follow that table, whereas D and trimming were derived from the DNA. Seen here are under 300,000 clones, 85% to 90% observed once, and the top ten hold around 0.98%. There are 13 residues in the CDR3. CDR1 SGHAT and CDR2 FQNNGV come from the germline V gene. Trimming shortened V by 3 bases and J by 10 bases, and 13 bases separated the two germline ends. This chain joins TRBV11-2 and TRBJ2-1; TRBD2 might be the D (6 bases). The sample taken for sequencing was peripheral blood. This receptor was obtained from a middle-aged woman who had recovered from COVID-19. CDR3 sequence reads: CASSFPDYGEQFF. The CDR3 bases are TGTGCCAGCAGCTTCCCGGACTACGGGGAGCAGTTCTTC. Together with reference TRBV11-2 and TRBJ2-1, the CDR3 gives the full variable domain: EAGVAQSPRYKIIEKRQSVAFWCNPISGHATLYWYQQILGQGPKLLIQFQNNGVVDDSQLPKDRFSAERLKGVDSTLKIQPAKLEDSAVYLCASSFPDYGEQFFGPGTRLTVL.